Listed here are 27 T cell receptor beta chains from one sample, sequenced in a study of shared clonotypes between healthy human individuals. Sequencing was performed with immunoSEQ multiplex PCR; in TCRdb, only in-frame clones are kept and a portion is missing. The sample records under 1,900,000 clones, less than 99% being singletons. Sequenced: naive CD4+ T cells sorted from blood. Subset given: CD45RA+ positively selected. The receptors come from a young man in good health.

Concerning this clone itself: Other DNA sequences of this sample code for an identical CDR3. The V and J genes are TRBV6-1 and TRBJ2-7, with D perhaps matching TRBD2 (7 bases). V gave up 2 bases and J gave up 4 bases, with 9 bases separating them. Germline CDR1 and CDR2: MNHNS and SASEGT. This CDR3 has 13 residues. CDR3 bases: TGTGCCAGCAGTGAAAGGGGGGGATACGAGCAGTACTTC. This codes for CASSERGGYEQYF.

This chain connects TRBV6-5 to TRBJ1-5, with 9 nucleotides matching TRBD1. The length of the CDR3 is 14 residues. Germline assignment: CDR1 MNHEY and CDR2 SVGAGI. V was clipped by 7 bases and J by 6 bases; unmatched bases: 7. CDR3: CASTAGQGIQPQHF. Here the CDR3 DNA reads TGTGCCAGCACCGCGGGACAGGGCATTCAGCCCCAGCATTTT.

The chain carries TRBV9 and TRBJ2-3; 13 bases are shared with TRBD2. Unmatched junction bases numbered 6, after V lost 1 base and J lost 4 bases. The CDR3 length is 17 residues. Germline CDR1 is SGDLS and CDR2 is YYNGEE. Here the CDR3 reads CASSVWGLAGSADTQYF. The CDR3 DNA is TGTGCCAGCAGCGTATGGGGACTAGCGGGATCGGCAGATACGCAGTATTTT.

The V and J genes are TRBV6-4 and TRBJ2-1; 11 nucleotides match TRBD2. The germline V gene encodes CDR1 MRHNA and CDR2 SNTAGT. The V and J ends lost 6 bases and 4 bases, in that order; junction bases with no gene match: 5. CDR3 length: 15 residues. The CDR3 nucleotides are TGTGCCAGCAGCAGACTAGCGGGACTTTACAATGAGCAGTTCTTC. It is translated as CASSRLAGLYNEQFF.

The rearrangement uses TRBV29-1 and TRBJ2-1; a possible D gene is TRBD2 (5 bases). V lost 4 bases, J lost 5 bases, and 9 bases lay in between. The CDR3 consists of 12 residues. Germline lookup yields CDR1 SQVTM and CDR2 ANQGSEA. The CDR3 bases are TGCAGCGTTGGCCCCGGGGACAATGAGCAGTTCTTC. Residues: CSVGPGDNEQFF.

The chain couples TRBV28 to TRBJ2-3; 8 bases align to TRBD2. The V and J ends lost 7 bases and 4 bases, in that order; junction bases with no gene match: 7. The CDR3 sequence is 14 residues long. Germline assignment: CDR1 MDHEN and CDR2 SYDVKM. The CDR3 reads CASTPGGSADTQYF. The CDR3 nucleotides are TGTGCCAGCACCCCGGGAGGGAGCGCAGATACGCAGTATTTT.

In its sample, this clone was seen once. V is TRBV18 and J is TRBJ2-1, with 7 bases matching TRBD2. The CDR3 is 14 residues long. Germline trimming cut 0 bases from V and 6 bases from J; bases unmatched to any gene: 2. CDR1 and CDR2 (germline): KGHSH, LQKENI. Here the CDR3 reads CASSPPPSGNEQFF. The CDR3 nucleotides read TGTGCCAGCTCACCACCGCCTAGCGGCAATGAGCAGTTCTTC.

On this clone itself: Other DNA variants within this sample encode the same CDR3. V and J are TRBV28 and TRBJ2-6; TRBD2 matches at 7 bases. Germline V gene data show CDR1 as MDHEN and CDR2 as SYDVKM. The CDR3 is made up of 15 amino acids. Trimming took 6 bases from V and 0 from J; bases not matched to a gene: 2. The CDR3 protein is CASSPGGSGANVLTF. The DNA for the CDR3 is TGTGCCAGCAGCCCGGGAGGCTCTGGGGCCAACGTCCTGACTTTC.

V gene TRBV27 combines with J gene TRBJ1-1, with a tentative D call TRBD1 (5 bases). Germline V gene data show CDR1 as MNHEY and CDR2 as SMNVEV (reference sequence). Trimming removed 2 bases from V and 2 bases from J, with 6 bases in between. The CDR3 contains 13 residues. The CDR3 region is CASSLRGNTEAFF. CDR3 bases: TGTGCCAGCAGTTTAAGGGGTAACACTGAAGCTTTCTTT.

The chain recombines TRBV10-1 with TRBJ2-3, with D unclear. Germline-derived CDR1 and CDR2 are WNHNN and SYGVQD (reference sequence). The V gene lost 0 bases and the J gene lost 6 bases, with 4 bases spanning the gap. The CDR3 runs 12 residues. The CDR3 here is CASSESLDTQYF. CDR3 nucleotide sequence: TGCGCCAGCAGTGAGTCCCTCGATACGCAGTATTTT.

CDR3 DNA: TGTGCCAGCAGCCAATGGCAAAATACGCAGTATTTT. This gives the protein CASSQWQNTQYF. The chain joins TRBV14 to TRBJ2-3; D remains ambiguous. Germline V gene sequence: CDR1 SGHDN, CDR2 FVKESK. The CDR3 is made up of 12 amino acids. Trimming stripped 2 bases from V and 7 bases from J, with 7 bases between.

The genes are TRBV7-2 and TRBJ2-7; 9 bases map to TRBD2. This CDR3 is built from 15 residues. Unmatched junction bases numbered 3, after V lost 1 base and J lost 2 bases. The germline gives CDR1 SGHTA, CDR2 FQGNSA. As DNA, the CDR3 is TGTGCCAGCAGCTTAGATAGCGGGAGCCCCTACGAGCAGTACTTC. Amino acids: CASSLDSGSPYEQYF.

This clone appeared once. This sequence joins TRBV2 and TRBJ1-4, with 8 nucleotides matching TRBD1. The CDR3 contains 14 residues. The germline V gene has CDR1 SNHLY and CDR2 FYNNEI. V lost 5 bases and J lost 3; bases outside the gene matches: 2. CDR3 bases: TGTGCCAGCAGTAAGGACAGGGCTAATGAAAAACTGTTTTTT. Its protein product is CASSKDRANEKLFF.

V usage is TRBV19 and J usage is TRBJ2-5; D possibly corresponds to TRBD2 (5 bases). With 3 bases removed from V and 5 bases from J, the gap between germline ends came to 25 bases. Germline CDR1 and CDR2: LNHDA and SQIVND (reference sequence). This CDR3 region has 18 residues. CDR3 nucleotide sequence: TGTGCCAGTAGTATCAACCCAACTAGATGGGGAATTGCGGAGACCCAGTACTTC. Encoded protein: CASSINPTRWGIAETQYF.

The V and J genes are TRBV19 and TRBJ2-2, with TRBD1 identical over 9 bases. The CDR3 is 15 amino acids. CDR1 and CDR2 (germline): LNHDA, SQIVND (reference sequence). Losses at the gene ends were 6 bases for V and 2 bases for J; bases not matched to a gene: 4. The CDR3 is CASRKTGGNTGELFF. As DNA, the CDR3 is TGTGCCAGTAGAAAGACAGGGGGAAACACCGGGGAGCTGTTTTTT.

The V gene is TRBV11-2, the J gene TRBJ2-5; D is possibly TRBD2 (5 bases). The CDR3 is made up of 12 amino acids. The V end lost 5 bases, the J end lost 9 bases, and 13 bases lay between the germline ends. Germline values: CDR1 SGHAT, CDR2 FQNNGV. The CDR3 DNA follows: TGTGCCAGCAGCCCTGGGCAGAGGGCCCAGTACTTC. Its protein is CASSPGQRAQYF. Complete variable domain (other parts from reference TRBV11-2 and TRBJ2-5): EAGVAQSPRYKIIEKRQSVAFWCNPISGHATLYWYQQILGQGPKLLIQFQNNGVVDDSQLPKDRFSAERLKGVDSTLKIQPAKLEDSAVYLCASSPGQRAQYFGPGTRLLVL.

Details on this clone: This specimen includes other DNA sequences encoding the same CDR3. This chain connects TRBV19 to TRBJ1-4, with D possibly matching TRBD1 (5 bases). Germline V lookup: CDR1 LNHDA, CDR2 SQIVND (reference sequence). CDR3 length: 14 amino acids. V lost 3 bases, J lost 5 bases, and 10 bases lay in between. The DNA of the CDR3 is TGTGCCAGTAGTATTCAGGGTCCGAATGAAAAACTGTTTTTT. Its protein is CASSIQGPNEKLFF.

The rearrangement links TRBV2 to TRBJ1-5; D is ambiguous. The CDR3 extends over 15 amino acids. V was clipped by 2 bases and J by 6 bases, with 14 bases between them. Germline CDR1 SNHLY, CDR2 FYNNEI. The CDR3, as DNA: TGTGCCAGCAGTGAATCTAGAGTCAGTGGTCAGCCCCAGCATTTT. It specifies CASSESRVSGQPQHF.

V is TRBV9 and J is TRBJ2-2, with 11 bases that match TRBD1. Germline-derived CDR1 and CDR2 are SGDLS and YYNGEE. The CDR3 runs to 16 residues. With 4 bases clipped from V and 4 bases from J, the junction kept 6 bases outside the gene matches. The CDR3 nucleotides are TGTGCCAGCAGCTCGGACAGGGGGCTTGGCACCGGGGAGCTGTTTTTT. Protein: CASSSDRGLGTGELFF.

CDR3 coding DNA: TGTGCCAGGTGCAGCCTAGCGACGAGCTCCTACAATGAGCAGTTCTTC. Amino acids: CARCSLATSSYNEQFF. The chain employs TRBV6-4 and TRBJ2-1, with a tentative D call TRBD2 (6 bases). Trimming removed 9 bases at V and 0 bases at J, with 18 bases between. Looked up from germline, CDR1 is MRHNA and CDR2 is SNTAGT. This CDR3 comprises 16 residues.

The chain carries TRBV7-6 and TRBJ2-7, with D possibly matching TRBD1 (5 bases). V was shortened by 3 bases and J by 3 bases, with 6 bases between the two germline ends. CDR3 length equals 12 residues. Germline CDR1 SGHVS, CDR2 FNYEAQ. CDR3 in amino acids: CASSFRGYEQYF. DNA for the CDR3: TGTGCCAGCAGCTTTAGGGGCTACGAGCAGTACTTC.

This sequence joins TRBV28 and TRBJ1-5; D gene ambiguous. This CDR3 has 12 amino acids. From germline, CDR1 is MDHEN and CDR2 SYDVKM. The germline V and J ends were trimmed by 4 bases and 6 bases, with 7 bases remaining between them. CDR3 in amino acids: CASSSAGQPQHF. CDR3 coding DNA: TGTGCCAGCAGTTCGGCGGGTCAGCCCCAGCATTTT.

For this clone: The same CDR3 arises from other DNA sequences in this sample as well. This chain connects TRBV5-4 to TRBJ2-5; 10 nucleotides match TRBD1. The CDR3 is made up of 14 amino acids. Germline V gene sequence: CDR1 SGHNT, CDR2 YYREEE (reference sequence). V was pared by 0 bases and J by 5 bases, with 1 base of the junction left unmatched. The CDR3 DNA follows: TGTGCCAGCAGCTTGGGGACAGGGGGGGAGACCCAGTACTTC. It is translated as CASSLGTGGETQYF.

The rearrangement uses TRBV28 and TRBJ1-1, with D unresolved. Deletions cut 5 bases from V and 0 bases from J, with 10 bases between. Germline CDR1 MDHEN, CDR2 SYDVKM. The CDR3 extends over 14 amino acids. CDR3 coding DNA: TGTGCCAGCAGTCGAATCGAGGTGAACACTGAAGCTTTCTTT. Amino acids: CASSRIEVNTEAFF.

V gene TRBV5-4 combines with J gene TRBJ1-1, with D perhaps matching TRBD1 (5 bases). CDR3 length: 14 residues. Germline CDR1 SGHNT, CDR2 YYREEE (reference sequence). V gave up 1 base and J gave up 0 bases, with 7 bases separating them. The CDR3, as DNA: TGTGCCAGCAGCTTGCGACAGATGAACACTGAAGCTTTCTTT. Translated, it gives CASSLRQMNTEAFF.

On this clone: Different DNA sequences within this sample yield the same CDR3. V usage is TRBV9 and J usage is TRBJ1-4; TRBD1 agrees at 7 bases. This CDR3 has 14 amino acids. Trimming cost V 0 bases and J 5 bases; bases outside gene matches: 1. The germline V gene has CDR1 SGDLS and CDR2 YYNGEE. This CDR3 reads CASSVGQGNEKLFF. The CDR3, as DNA: TGTGCCAGCAGCGTAGGACAGGGAAATGAAAAACTGTTTTTT.

J is TRBJ2-1 and V is TRBV9; 10 nucleotides match TRBD2. This CDR3 region has 18 residues. The germline CDR1 and CDR2 sequences are SGDLS and YYNGEE. The trim removed 3 bases at V and 6 bases at J, leaving 15 bases unmatched. CDR3 in amino acids: CASSARGLAGVWSNEQFF. In DNA, the CDR3 is TGTGCCAGCAGCGCGAGGGGTCTAGCGGGAGTTTGGTCCAATGAGCAGTTCTTC.